The subject of this entry is one TCR beta chain. This sample is part of a study of blood T cell repertoires in COVID-19. Whole-study context: Acute and convalescent COVID-19 specimens originated in the United States, Italy and Spain.

Original handling: Reference gene primer amplification in the assay estimated nucleated cell counts. TCRdb keeps only in-frame clones here, not all; method: immunoSEQ multiplex PCR. The V and J calls and clone size come from that table; D and trimming were worked out from the DNA. The sample shows about 330,000 clones, over 80% of them seen only once. Germline CDR1 is LGHDT and CDR2 is YNNKEL (reference sequence). The J segment lost 6 bases and the V segment lost 4 bases, leaving 8 bases of the junction unmatched. The CDR3 extends over 15 amino acids. Those who participated ranged in age from roughly 18 to 100 years and resided in about two dozen US areas. Participants had their cohort set by participant-reported clinical history.

This TCR came from a man between 25 and 39 years old who had recovered from COVID-19. This chain connects TRBV3-1 (or the pseudogene TRBV3-2) to TRBJ2-2; 7 nucleotides line up with TRBD1. Specimen: PBMCs or T cells enriched from blood (not recorded which). The CDR3 nucleotides read TGTGCCAGCAGCCCCCGACAGGGCCGTGCCGGGGAGCTGTTTTTT. Amino acid sequence: CASSPRQGRAGELFF.